This entry is about one T cell receptor (beta chain). Its antigen is undetermined. Any gene name here is a mouse gene name. Read sequence stops 1 residue before the CDR3 end, and the germline J gene provides the missing end. The data belong to a study of tissue T cells after allogeneic stem cell transplantation. Findings and caveats of the study: Shared clones across patients were few; motif clustering revealed tissue-specific shared signatures.

The CDR3 contains 14 residues. Trimming stripped 2 bases from V and 1 base from J, with 8 bases between. In germline, CDR1 is NNHNN, CDR2 SYGAGS (reference sequence). Only in-frame clones appear in the TCRdb table, and some are missing; sequencing was by immunoSEQ multiplex PCR. The sample consists of about 22,000 clones, approximately 72% of them appearing once. The sequenced sample consisted of spleen. This rearrangement joins TRBV13-2 to TRBJ2-4, with D perhaps matching TRBD1 (5 bases). The clonotype comes from a female BALB/c mouse in good health. The MHC haplotype of this mouse line is H2-d. This chain's CDR3 is CASGEIGGQNTLYF. The DNA read from the CDR3 is TGTGCCAGCGGTGAGATAGGGGGTCAAAACACCTTGTAC.